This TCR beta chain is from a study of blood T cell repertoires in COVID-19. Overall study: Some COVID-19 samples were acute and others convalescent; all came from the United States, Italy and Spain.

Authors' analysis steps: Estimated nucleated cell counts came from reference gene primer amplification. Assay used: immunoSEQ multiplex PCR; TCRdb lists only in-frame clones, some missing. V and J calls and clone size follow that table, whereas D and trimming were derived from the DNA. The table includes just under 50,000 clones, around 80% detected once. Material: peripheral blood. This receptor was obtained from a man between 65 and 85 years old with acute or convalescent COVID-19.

CDR3 residues: CASSQVGTDFEQFF. CDR3 DNA: TGTGCCAGCAGCCAAGTCGGCACCGACTTTGAGCAGTTCTTC. This rearrangement joins TRBV4-2 to TRBJ2-1; D is undetermined. This CDR3 is built from 14 residues. Germline V lookup: CDR1 LGHNA, CDR2 YNFKEQ. The ends were cut back, 1 base at V and 9 bases at J, with 13 bases in the middle.